This T cell receptor beta chain was captured by sequencing in a study of blood T cell repertoires in COVID-19. As for the study in general: Collection of acute and convalescent COVID-19 samples took place in the United States, Italy and Spain.

Enrolled during active infection, Seattle patients were then followed longitudinally. This clone was seen only a few times. This CDR3 is built from 14 residues. V shed 4 bases and J shed 0 bases, with 10 bases lying between them. Per the germline V gene, CDR1 is SGHRS and CDR2 is YFSETQ. Generated by immunoSEQ multiplex PCR, the TCRdb table keeps only in-frame clones and is missing some. This table holds just under 350,000 clones, about nine tenths found once. The clonotype comes from a woman in her 70s with COVID-19, enrolled during active disease. V and J are TRBV5-1 and TRBJ1-1; D remains ambiguous. Input material: peripheral blood. In DNA, the CDR3 is TGCGCCAGCAGCCACGCGGGGATGAACACTGAAGCTTTCTTT. Translating it yields CASSHAGMNTEAFF.